This T cell receptor beta chain came from a study of T-cell memory formation after mild COVID-19. TCRdb called the 5' RACE reads again in MiXCR, with one record for every CDR3 protein. This sample has 250,000 to 300,000 distinct CDR3 sequences; around a sixth occur once, and the top ten carry over 20%. To note about this clonotype: The antigen is not known.

Study findings and constraints: CD4+ contracting clones were mainly CM and EM; CD8+ ones, EMRA. Contracting clones, day 15 to 85, had balanced CD4/CD8, and later expanders favored CD4+.

This sequence originates from a man aged 18 to 29 who had mild COVID-19 (a few samples of this study predate the infection). Cell type and time point are not known. The sample consisted of PBMCs or a T cell subset sorted from them (not recorded which).

The DNA for the CDR3 is TGTGCCAGCACCCAGACTTTTGCCGGTGAGACCCAGTACTTC. Translation gives CASTQTFAGETQYF. J is TRBJ2-5 and V is TRBV7-2, with D unclear. V was pared by 7 bases and J by 5 bases, with 17 bases between. The length of the CDR3 is 14 residues. The V gene's germline CDR1 is SGHTA and CDR2 FQGNSA.